The 26 T cell receptor beta chains below all came from one sample that was sequenced in a study of T cells after yellow fever vaccination. TCRdb recomputed calls from the 5' RACE reads with MiXCR, one row per CDR3 protein. The table includes 500,000 to 700,000 distinct CDR3 sequences, roughly a fifth detected once. Sequences were derived from PBMCs, sampled 15 days after the yellow fever booster vaccination. Receptors were obtained from a man aged 25-40 years who received the YFV17D yellow fever vaccine.

V and J are TRBV18 and TRBJ2-1; D is unresolved. This CDR3 has 11 amino acids. The V gene's germline CDR1 is KGHSH and CDR2 LQKENI. V shed 3 bases and J shed 10 bases, with 7 bases lying between them. The CDR3 DNA sequence: TGTGCCAGCTCACCCAATAGGGAGCAGTTCTTC. The encoded protein is CASSPNREQFF.

This clonotype was counted many times. The chain employs TRBV7-9 and TRBJ2-1; D perhaps matches TRBD2 (5 bases). The V end lost 2 bases, the J end lost 8 bases, and 13 bases lay between the germline ends. Germline values: CDR1 SEHNR, CDR2 FQNEAQ (reference sequence). This CDR3 region has 14 residues. DNA of the CDR3: TGTGCCAGCAGCTTACTCATCGGGGTAGATGAGCAGTTCTTC. Translation: CASSLLIGVDEQFF.

This clonotype turned up a few times. The chain carries TRBV7-2 and TRBJ2-3; possibly TRBD2 for D (5 bases). CDR3 length: 15 residues. Trimming removed 2 bases at V and 1 base at J, with 10 bases between. Germline loops: CDR1 SGHTA, CDR2 FQGNSA. CDR3 residues: CASSLRRAGTDTQYF. Written as DNA, the CDR3 is TGTGCCAGCAGCTTAAGGCGGGCCGGCACAGATACGCAGTATTTT.

The rearrangement links TRBV9 to TRBJ2-3; D not resolved. V gave up 4 bases and J gave up 4 bases, with 10 bases separating them. Germline assignment: CDR1 SGDLS and CDR2 YYNGEE. This CDR3 is 13 amino acids long. CDR3 protein: CASSPNLADTQYF. CDR3 nucleotides: TGTGCCAGCAGCCCAAATCTAGCAGATACGCAGTATTTT.

As concerns this clonotype: Sequence at one end of the junction differs from germline and may be a read error. The chain has TRBV5-5 and TRBJ1-2; D remains ambiguous. Germline CDR1 and CDR2: SGHKS and YYEKEE (reference sequence). This CDR3 is built from 15 residues. CDR3 DNA: TGTGCCAACAGCTTGGCCGACTACGTGGGCTATGGCTACACCTTC. Translation gives CANSLADYVGYGYTF.

The chain is built from TRBV14 and TRBJ2-7; 7 positions agree with TRBD2. Germline V gene lookup returns CDR1 SGHDN and CDR2 FVKESK. Trimming at V came to 4 bases and at J to 2 bases, leaving 8 bases not matched to a gene. This CDR3 has 15 residues. This CDR3 reads CASSPLKRGTYEQYF. CDR3 nucleotide sequence: TGTGCCAGCAGCCCTTTGAAGCGGGGCACCTACGAGCAGTACTTC. The full variable domain, with the rest looked up from reference TRBV14 and TRBJ2-7, is EAGVTQFPSHSVIEKGQTVTLRCDPISGHDNLYWYRRVMGKEIKFLLHFVKESKQDESGMPNNRFLAERTGGTYSTLKVQPAELEDSGVYFCASSPLKRGTYEQYFGPGTRLTVT.

This clonotype appeared a few times. This rearrangement joins TRBV28 to TRBJ2-7; D is unresolved. The V gene lost 5 bases and the J gene lost 1 base, with 6 bases spanning the gap. The CDR3 extends over 12 amino acids. The germline CDR1 and CDR2 sequences are MDHEN and SYDVKM. CDR3 sequence reads: CASSEKSYEQYF. The CDR3 nucleotides are TGTGCCAGCAGTGAGAAATCCTACGAGCAGTACTTC.

This clonotype showed up just a few times. V is TRBV11-1 and J is TRBJ2-5, with D possibly being TRBD1 (5 bases). Germline V lookup: CDR1 SGHAT, CDR2 FQDESV (reference sequence). CDR3 length equals 14 residues. Trimming stripped 2 bases from V and 4 bases from J, with 11 bases between. The CDR3 is CASSLKRGGETQYF. The DNA of the CDR3 is TGTGCCAGCAGCTTAAAAAGGGGCGGAGAGACCCAGTACTTC.

This clonotype has only a few counts. V usage is TRBV9 and J usage is TRBJ2-5; no clear D. V lost 0 bases, J lost 5 bases, and 14 bases lay in between. This CDR3 has 15 residues. CDR1 and CDR2 (germline): SGDLS, YYNGEE. The CDR3 sequence is CASSVAPTISETQYF. The DNA of the CDR3 is TGTGCCAGCAGCGTAGCTCCCACGATAAGTGAGACCCAGTACTTC.

The V and J genes are TRBV20-1 and TRBJ2-7, with D possibly TRBD2 on 5 matching bases. Germline lookup yields CDR1 DFQATT and CDR2 SNEGSKA (reference sequence). This CDR3 has 10 residues. Trimming left V 7 bases short and J 4 bases short, with 8 bases between. The CDR3 DNA reads TGCAGTGGAGCGGCTTACGAGCAGTACTTC. This codes for CSGAAYEQYF.

The V and J genes are TRBV7-2 and TRBJ2-1; TRBD1 is a possible D gene (6 bases). There are 15 residues in the CDR3. CDR1 SGHTA and CDR2 FQGNSA come from the germline V gene. With 3 bases removed from V and 0 bases from J, the gap between germline ends came to 9 bases. In DNA, the CDR3 is TGTGCCAGCAGCTTCGGACAGAACTCCTACAATGAGCAGTTCTTC. Encoded protein: CASSFGQNSYNEQFF.

This chain links TRBV5-4 with TRBJ2-1, with D tentatively TRBD1 (6 bases). Trimming cost V 9 bases and J 7 bases, with 20 bases left between them. Looked up from germline, CDR1 is SGHNT and CDR2 is YYREEE (reference sequence). This CDR3 has 14 residues. The CDR3 region has the DNA TGTGCCACCGGTGGGGGCCCCGAAGGGAATGAGCAGTTCTTC. Translated, it gives CATGGGPEGNEQFF.

The V call is TRBV6-2 or TRBV6-3, the J call TRBJ1-4; unclear D gene. Germline V lookup: CDR1 MNHEY, CDR2 SVGEGT. The length of the CDR3 is 15 residues. Deletions cut 7 bases from V and 12 bases from J, with 24 bases between. The CDR3 sequence: CASTLRSRATDELFF. The CDR3 bases are TGTGCCAGCACCCTTCGTTCCCGGGCCACCGACGAACTGTTTTTT.

There are a few counts of this clonotype. This chain uses TRBV9 with TRBJ2-5; D remains unclear. CDR1 is SGDLS and CDR2 is YYNGEE in the germline V gene. V was trimmed by 0 bases and J by 5 bases, leaving 14 bases between them. The CDR3 totals 15 residues. The CDR3 is CASSVDWGVGETQYF. CDR3 bases: TGTGCCAGCAGCGTAGACTGGGGTGTGGGGGAGACCCAGTACTTC.

This clonotype appeared a single time. The chain combines TRBV10-3 with TRBJ2-6; no reliable D call. From germline, CDR1 is ENHRY and CDR2 SYGVKD. V lost 6 bases and J lost 0, with 3 bases in between. This CDR3 spans 13 amino acids. The CDR3 DNA reads TGTGCCATCAGGGTCTCTGGGGCCAACGTCCTGACTTTC. It specifies CAIRVSGANVLTF.

The J gene is TRBJ2-1, the V gene TRBV9; 11 bases map to TRBD2. Germline V gene sequence: CDR1 SGDLS, CDR2 YYNGEE. V lost 0 bases and J lost 7; bases outside the gene matches: 6. The CDR3 sequence is 16 residues long. CDR3 DNA sequence: TGTGCCAGCAGCGTAGCTACTACTAGCGGGGGTAATGAGCAGTTCTTC. As protein: CASSVATTSGGNEQFF.

The chain carries TRBV25-1 and TRBJ2-5; TRBD2 might be the D (5 bases). The V end lost 4 bases, the J end lost 9 bases, and 12 bases lay between the germline ends. The CDR3 spans 12 residues. Germline V CDR1 and CDR2: MGHDK, SYGVNS. CDR3 loop: CASSGGSGPQYF. The CDR3 nucleotides are TGTGCCAGCAGTGGAGGCAGCGGACCCCAGTACTTC.

This clonotype was picked up a small number of times. This chain uses TRBV7-9 with TRBJ2-1, with D uncertain. The germline V gene encodes CDR1 SEHNR and CDR2 FQNEAQ (reference sequence). This CDR3 region has 16 residues. The germline V and J ends were trimmed by 1 base and 0 bases, with 10 bases remaining between them. Here the CDR3 reads CASSLELPSSYNEQFF. CDR3 nucleotides: TGTGCCAGCAGCTTAGAACTCCCGAGCTCCTACAATGAGCAGTTCTTC.

This rearrangement joins TRBV7-2 to TRBJ2-1; 11 positions match TRBD2. This CDR3 is built from 17 residues. Germline V gene data show CDR1 as SGHTA and CDR2 as FQGNSA. Germline trimming cut 1 base from V and 10 bases from J; bases unmatched to any gene: 12. CDR3 DNA: TGTGCCAGCAGCTTAGTGCTTTCGGCTAGCGGGAGGAACGAGCAGTTCTTC. Its translation: CASSLVLSASGRNEQFF.

The genes are TRBV14 and TRBJ2-7; 10 positions match TRBD2. With 0 bases clipped from V and 4 bases from J, the junction kept 12 bases outside the gene matches. Germline CDR1 reads SGHDN; CDR2 reads FVKESK. This CDR3 has 18 amino acids. The CDR3 bases are TGTGCCAGCAGCCAAGATTTGGGAGCGGGAGGGCCTCGATACGAGCAGTACTTC. It codes for CASSQDLGAGGPRYEQYF.

This clonotype was seen a few times. J is TRBJ2-5 and V is TRBV5-6, with 7 positions matching TRBD1. Germline trimming cut 4 bases from V and 5 bases from J; bases unmatched to any gene: 5. The CDR3 covers 13 residues. Germline CDR1 reads SGHDT; CDR2 reads YYEEEE. The CDR3 DNA reads as TGTGCCAGCAGCGAGCAGGGGGAGGAGACCCAGTACTTC. Amino acids: CASSEQGEETQYF.

This chain joins TRBV18 and TRBJ2-1; 11 bases map to TRBD2. Per the germline V gene, CDR1 is KGHSH and CDR2 is LQKENI. This CDR3 region has 16 residues. The ends lost 3 bases at V and 3 bases at J; junction bases unmatched: 4. CDR3: CASSPLGLADYNEQFF. CDR3 nucleotides: TGTGCCAGCTCACCGCTGGGACTAGCGGACTACAATGAGCAGTTCTTC. Full variable domain (outside the CDR3, taken from reference TRBV18 and TRBJ2-1): NAGVMQNPRHLVRRRGQEARLRCSPMKGHSHVYWYRQLPEEGLKFMVYLQKENIIDESGMPKERFSAEFPKEGPSILRIQQVVRGDSAAYFCASSPLGLADYNEQFFGPGTRLTVL.

The chain couples TRBV3-1 to TRBJ2-1; a possible D gene is TRBD2 (5 bases). The V gene's germline CDR1 is LGHDT and CDR2 YNNKEL (reference sequence). The CDR3 has 17 amino acids. V dropped 1 base and J dropped 0 bases, with 13 bases sitting between them. The CDR3 DNA reads TGTGCCAGCAGCCAAGGGGAGACTTCTAGCTCCTACAATGAGCAGTTCTTC. Translating gives CASSQGETSSSYNEQFF.

This clonotype has a handful of counts. The rearrangement joins TRBV29-1 to TRBJ2-3, with 7 bases that match TRBD2. This CDR3 contains 13 residues. Germline lookup yields CDR1 SQVTM and CDR2 ANQGSEA. Germline trimming cut 8 bases from V and 2 bases from J; bases unmatched to any gene: 7. The CDR3, as DNA: TGCAGCACCCGGGACTATAACACAGATACGCAGTATTTT. Protein sequence: CSTRDYNTDTQYF.

In its sample, this clonotype was seen a few times. This chain links TRBV5-4 with TRBJ2-7; 9 bases are shared with TRBD1. Germline assignment: CDR1 SGHNT and CDR2 YYREEE (reference sequence). The CDR3 contains 16 residues. The V gene end was trimmed by 5 bases and the J gene end by 0 bases; junction bases not matched to a gene: 9. CDR3 nucleotides: TGTGCCAGCAGTAGGGGAGGACAGGGGAACTCCTACGAGCAGTACTTC. Its translation: CASSRGGQGNSYEQYF.

The chain recombines TRBV5-4 with TRBJ1-6, with D tentatively TRBD1 (5 bases). The CDR3 has 13 residues. The ends were cut back, 3 bases at V and 9 bases at J, with 10 bases in the middle. The germline V gene has CDR1 SGHNT and CDR2 YYREEE (reference sequence). CDR3 DNA sequence: TGTGCCAGCAGCTCAAAAACAGGTTCACCCCTCCACTTT. Translated, it gives CASSSKTGSPLHF.